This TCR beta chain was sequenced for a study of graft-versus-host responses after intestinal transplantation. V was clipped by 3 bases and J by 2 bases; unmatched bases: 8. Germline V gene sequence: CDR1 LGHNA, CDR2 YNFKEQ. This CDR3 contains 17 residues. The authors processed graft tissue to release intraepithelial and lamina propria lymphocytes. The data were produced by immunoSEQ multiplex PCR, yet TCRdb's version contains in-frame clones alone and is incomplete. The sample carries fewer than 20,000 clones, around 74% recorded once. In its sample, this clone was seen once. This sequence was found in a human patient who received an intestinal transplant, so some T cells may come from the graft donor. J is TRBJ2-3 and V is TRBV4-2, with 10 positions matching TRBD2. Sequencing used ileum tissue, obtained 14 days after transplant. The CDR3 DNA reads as TGTGCCAGCAGCCATGGACTAGCGGCTCGTTTCACAGATACGCAGTATTTT. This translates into CASSHGLAARFTDTQYF.